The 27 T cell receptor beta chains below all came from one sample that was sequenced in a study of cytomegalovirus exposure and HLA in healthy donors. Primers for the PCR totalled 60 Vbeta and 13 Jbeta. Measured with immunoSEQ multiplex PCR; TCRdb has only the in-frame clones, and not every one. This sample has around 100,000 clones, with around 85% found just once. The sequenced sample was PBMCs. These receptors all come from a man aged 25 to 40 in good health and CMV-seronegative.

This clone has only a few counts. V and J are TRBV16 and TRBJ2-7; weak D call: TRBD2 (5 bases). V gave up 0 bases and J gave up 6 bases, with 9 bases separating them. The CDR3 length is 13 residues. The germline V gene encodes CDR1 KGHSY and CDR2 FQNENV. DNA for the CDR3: TGTGCCAGCAGCCAATCTGGACTGATCGAGCAGTACTTC. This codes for CASSQSGLIEQYF.

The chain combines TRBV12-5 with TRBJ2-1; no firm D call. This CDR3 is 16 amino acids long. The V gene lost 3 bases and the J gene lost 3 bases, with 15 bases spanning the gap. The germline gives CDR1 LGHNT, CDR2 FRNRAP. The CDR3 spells CASGFFPRTNYNEQFF. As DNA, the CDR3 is TGTGCTAGTGGTTTCTTTCCAAGAACTAACTACAATGAGCAGTTCTTC.

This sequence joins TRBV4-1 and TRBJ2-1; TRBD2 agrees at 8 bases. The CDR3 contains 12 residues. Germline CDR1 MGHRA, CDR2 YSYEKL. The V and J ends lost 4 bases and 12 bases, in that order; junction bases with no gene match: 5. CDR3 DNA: TGCGCCAGCAGCCTTAGAGCGGGGGTGCAGTTCTTC. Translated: CASSLRAGVQFF.

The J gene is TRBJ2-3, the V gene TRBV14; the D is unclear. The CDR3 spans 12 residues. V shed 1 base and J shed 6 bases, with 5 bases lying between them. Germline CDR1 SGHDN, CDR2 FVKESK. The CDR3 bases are TGTGCCAGCAGCCAAGCGGAGGATACGCAGTATTTT. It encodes CASSQAEDTQYF.

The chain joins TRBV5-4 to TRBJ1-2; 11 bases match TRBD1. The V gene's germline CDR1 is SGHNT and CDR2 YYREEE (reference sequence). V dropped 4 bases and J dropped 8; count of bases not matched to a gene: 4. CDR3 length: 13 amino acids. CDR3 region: CASSLGQGVGYTF. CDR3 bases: TGTGCCAGCAGCCTGGGACAGGGGGTCGGCTACACCTTC.

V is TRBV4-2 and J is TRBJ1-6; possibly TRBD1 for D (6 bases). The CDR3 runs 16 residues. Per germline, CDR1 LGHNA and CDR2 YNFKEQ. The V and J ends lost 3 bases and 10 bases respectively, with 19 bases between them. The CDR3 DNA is TGTGCCAGCAGCCAGGGAAATACAGGGATGGGGTCACCCCTCCACTTT. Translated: CASSQGNTGMGSPLHF.

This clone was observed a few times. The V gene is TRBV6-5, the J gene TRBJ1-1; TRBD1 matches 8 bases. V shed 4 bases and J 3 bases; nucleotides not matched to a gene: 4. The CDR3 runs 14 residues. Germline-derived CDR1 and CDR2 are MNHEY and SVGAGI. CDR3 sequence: CASSLTGAYTEAFF. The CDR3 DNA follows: TGTGCCAGCAGTTTGACAGGGGCGTACACTGAAGCTTTCTTT.

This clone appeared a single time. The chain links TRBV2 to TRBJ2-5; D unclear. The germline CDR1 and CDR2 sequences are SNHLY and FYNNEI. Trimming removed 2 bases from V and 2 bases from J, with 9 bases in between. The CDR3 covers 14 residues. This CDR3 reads CASSEMAIQETQYF. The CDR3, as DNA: TGTGCCAGCAGTGAAATGGCAATTCAAGAGACCCAGTACTTC.

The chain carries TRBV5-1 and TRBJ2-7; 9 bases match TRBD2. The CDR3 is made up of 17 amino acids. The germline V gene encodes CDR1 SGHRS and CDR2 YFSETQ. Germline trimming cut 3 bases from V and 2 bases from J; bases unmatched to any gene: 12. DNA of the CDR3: TGCGCCAGCAGCTCATCTACTCTAGCGGGATCTACCTACGAGCAGTACTTC. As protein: CASSSSTLAGSTYEQYF.

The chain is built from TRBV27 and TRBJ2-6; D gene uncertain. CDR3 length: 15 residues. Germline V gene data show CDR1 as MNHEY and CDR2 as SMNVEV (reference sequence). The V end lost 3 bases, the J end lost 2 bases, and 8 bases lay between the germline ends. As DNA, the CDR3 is TGTGCCAGCAGTTTCCTAATCGCTGGGGCCAACGTCCTGACTTTC. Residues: CASSFLIAGANVLTF.

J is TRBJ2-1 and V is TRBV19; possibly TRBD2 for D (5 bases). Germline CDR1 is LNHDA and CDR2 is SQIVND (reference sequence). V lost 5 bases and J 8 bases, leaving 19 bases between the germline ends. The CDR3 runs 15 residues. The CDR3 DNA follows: TGTGCCAGTAGTCCAAGGGTACTAGGTTTCGATGAGCAGTTCTTC. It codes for CASSPRVLGFDEQFF.

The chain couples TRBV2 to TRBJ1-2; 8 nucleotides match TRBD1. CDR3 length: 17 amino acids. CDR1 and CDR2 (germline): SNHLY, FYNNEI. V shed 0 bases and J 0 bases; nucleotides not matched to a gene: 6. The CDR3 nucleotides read TGTGCCAGCAGTGAAGCGCTTCGGACAGGGCCTAACTATGGCTACACCTTC. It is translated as CASSEALRTGPNYGYTF.

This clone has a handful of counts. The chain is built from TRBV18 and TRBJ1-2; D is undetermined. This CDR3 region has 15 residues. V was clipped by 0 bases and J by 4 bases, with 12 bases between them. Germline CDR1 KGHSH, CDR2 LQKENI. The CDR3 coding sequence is TGTGCCAGCTCACCACCCACGGGTATAACCTATGGCTACACCTTC. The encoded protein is CASSPPTGITYGYTF.

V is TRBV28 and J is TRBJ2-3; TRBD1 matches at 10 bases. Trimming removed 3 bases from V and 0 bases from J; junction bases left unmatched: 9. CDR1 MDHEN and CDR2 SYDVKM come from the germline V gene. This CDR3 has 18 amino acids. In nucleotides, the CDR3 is TGTGCCAGCAGTTTTTTGGGACAGGGGTCCCCTAGCACAGATACGCAGTATTTT. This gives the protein CASSFLGQGSPSTDTQYF.

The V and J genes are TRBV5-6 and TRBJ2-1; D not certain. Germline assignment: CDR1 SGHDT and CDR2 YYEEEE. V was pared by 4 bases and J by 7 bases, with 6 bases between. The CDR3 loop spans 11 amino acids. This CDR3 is CASSRYNEQFF. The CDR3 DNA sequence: TGTGCCAGCAGCCGTTATAATGAGCAGTTCTTC.

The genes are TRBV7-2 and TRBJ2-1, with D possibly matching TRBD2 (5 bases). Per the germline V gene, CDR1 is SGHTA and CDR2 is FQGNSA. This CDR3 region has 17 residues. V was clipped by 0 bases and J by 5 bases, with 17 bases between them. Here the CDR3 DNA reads TGTGCCAGCAGCTTAGCGCCGACGAGCGGCGCCGACAATGAGCAGTTCTTC. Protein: CASSLAPTSGADNEQFF. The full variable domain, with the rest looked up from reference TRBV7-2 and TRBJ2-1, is GAGVSQSPSNKVTEKGKDVELRCDPISGHTALYWYRQSLGQGLEFLIYFQGNSAPDKSGLPSDRFSAERTGGSVSTLTIQRTQQEDSAVYLCASSLAPTSGADNEQFFGPGTRLTVL.

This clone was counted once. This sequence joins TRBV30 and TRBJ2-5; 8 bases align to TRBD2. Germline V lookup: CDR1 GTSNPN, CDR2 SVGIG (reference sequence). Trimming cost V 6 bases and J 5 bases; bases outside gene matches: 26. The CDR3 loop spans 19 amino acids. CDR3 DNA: TGTGCCTGTGGGATGTGGACTAGCCGTAATTCCAATTGGGTGGAGACCCAGTACTTC. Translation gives CACGMWTSRNSNWVETQYF.

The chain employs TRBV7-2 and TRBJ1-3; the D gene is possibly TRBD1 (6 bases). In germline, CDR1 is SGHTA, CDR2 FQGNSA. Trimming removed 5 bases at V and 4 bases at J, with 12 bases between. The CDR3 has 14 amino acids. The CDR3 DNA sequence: TGTGCCAGCAGCACGCGGGGGCACGGAAACACCATATATTTT. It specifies CASSTRGHGNTIYF.

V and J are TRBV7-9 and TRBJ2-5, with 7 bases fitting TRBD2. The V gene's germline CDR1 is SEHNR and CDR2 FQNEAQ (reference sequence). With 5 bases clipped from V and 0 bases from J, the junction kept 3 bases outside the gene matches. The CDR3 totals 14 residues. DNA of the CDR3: TGTGCCAGCAGCACGGGGGGTAACCAAGAGACCCAGTACTTC. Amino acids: CASSTGGNQETQYF.

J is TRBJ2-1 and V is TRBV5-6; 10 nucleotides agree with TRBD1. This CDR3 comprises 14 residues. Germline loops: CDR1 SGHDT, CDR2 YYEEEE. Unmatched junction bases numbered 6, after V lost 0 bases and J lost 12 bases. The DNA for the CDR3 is TGTGCCAGCAGCTTGGGAGACAGGGGGCGCGGGCAGTTCTTC. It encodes CASSLGDRGRGQFF.

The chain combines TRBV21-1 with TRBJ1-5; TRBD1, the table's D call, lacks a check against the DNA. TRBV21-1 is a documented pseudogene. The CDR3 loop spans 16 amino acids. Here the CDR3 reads CASSKGSGQGNQPQHF. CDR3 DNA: TGTGCCAGCAGCAAAGGTTCGGGACAGGGAAATCAGCCCCAGCATTTT.

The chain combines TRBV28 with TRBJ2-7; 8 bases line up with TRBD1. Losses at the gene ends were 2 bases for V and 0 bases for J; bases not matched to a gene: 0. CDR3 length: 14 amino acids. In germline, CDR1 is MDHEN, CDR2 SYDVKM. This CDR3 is CASSLDRGSYEQYF. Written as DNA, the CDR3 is TGTGCCAGCAGTTTAGACAGGGGCTCCTACGAGCAGTACTTC.

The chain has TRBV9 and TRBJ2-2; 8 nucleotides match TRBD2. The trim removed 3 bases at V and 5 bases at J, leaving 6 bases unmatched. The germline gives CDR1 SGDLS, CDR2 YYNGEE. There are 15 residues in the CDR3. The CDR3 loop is CASSAQAGVTGELFF. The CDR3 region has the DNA TGTGCCAGCAGCGCCCAAGCGGGAGTTACCGGGGAGCTGTTTTTT.

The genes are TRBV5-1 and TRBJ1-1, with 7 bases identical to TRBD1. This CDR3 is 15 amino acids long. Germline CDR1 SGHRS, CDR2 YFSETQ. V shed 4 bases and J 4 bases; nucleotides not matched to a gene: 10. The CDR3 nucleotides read TGCGCCAGCAGCGTAACAGGGGCTAAGGGCACTGAAGCTTTCTTT. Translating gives CASSVTGAKGTEAFF.

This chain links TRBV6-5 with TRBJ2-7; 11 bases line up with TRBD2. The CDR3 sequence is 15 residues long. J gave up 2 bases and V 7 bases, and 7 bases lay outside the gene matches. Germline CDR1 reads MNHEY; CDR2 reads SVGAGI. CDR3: CASTQGLAETYEQYF. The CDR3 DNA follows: TGTGCCAGCACCCAGGGACTAGCGGAAACCTACGAGCAGTACTTC.

The chain's CDR3 is CASSLQLAGVNEQYF. CDR3 bases: TGTGCCAGCAGCTTACAACTAGCGGGAGTAAACGAGCAGTACTTC. The chain is built from TRBV7-3 and TRBJ2-7; 11 nucleotides line up with TRBD2. The CDR3 extends over 15 amino acids. Germline lookup yields CDR1 SGHTA and CDR2 FQGTGA. J lost 5 bases, V lost 2 bases, and 5 bases had no gene match.

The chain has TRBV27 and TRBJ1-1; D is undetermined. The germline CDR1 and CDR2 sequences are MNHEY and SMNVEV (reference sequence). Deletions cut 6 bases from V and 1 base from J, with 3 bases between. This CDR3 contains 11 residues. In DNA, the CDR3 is TGTGCCAGCAGAGCGAACACTGAAGCTTTCTTT. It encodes CASRANTEAFF.